This TCR beta chain derives from a study of OX40 agonist ivuxolimab in advanced cancers. As for this clone: No antigen is known for it.

The CDR3 loop spans 13 amino acids. Germline CDR1 reads MNHEY; CDR2 reads SVGAGI. The V end was cut by 8 bases, the J end by 2 bases, with 12 bases between. Peripheral blood came from all dose cohorts at three timepoints. The method was immunoSEQ multiplex PCR; TCRdb's version includes in-frame clones alone and lacks a portion of them. The top ten hold 1.5% to 2.5% of the sample, which has approximately 84,000 clones, about 86% seen once. Whole-study results and caveats: CD8+ T cells averaged more expanded clones than CD4+.

The chain has TRBV6-5 and TRBJ1-2; D remains unclear. The source material was CD4+ or CD8+ T cells sorted from blood, sampled in a trial of the OX40 agonist ivuxolimab. The sequence was obtained from an adult with an advanced solid tumor such as melanoma, head and neck, liver or kidney cancer. CDR3 sequence: CASRPTGNYGYTF. DNA of the CDR3: TGTGCCAGCCGTCCAACGGGCAACTATGGCTACACCTTC.